This TCR beta chain originates from a study of blood T cell repertoires in COVID-19. In the study overall: The samples span acute and convalescent COVID-19 from the United States, Italy and Spain. Sample material is recorded as cDNA or gDNA derived from T cells, B-cell-depleted T cells, or PBMCs.

In the original processing: Reference gene primer amplification gave estimated nucleated cell counts. Here immunoSEQ multiplex PCR was the method, and the copy in TCRdb shows in-frame clones only, minus some. For V, J and clone size, that table is used; D and trimming come from the DNA. The repertoire includes about 73,000 clones, about 80% of them detected once, and around 5.6% sits in the top ten. Germline-derived CDR1 and CDR2 are MRHNA and SNTAGT. Trimming removed 8 bases at V and 0 bases at J, with 9 bases between. The CDR3 contains 13 residues. Input material: peripheral blood. The chain employs TRBV6-4 and TRBJ2-3, with D possibly matching TRBD2 (7 bases). This TCR was sampled from an older woman with acute or convalescent COVID-19. The CDR3 coding sequence is TGTGCCAGCGGGGGGGCTAGCACAGATACGCAGTATTTT. Translating gives CASGGASTDTQYF.